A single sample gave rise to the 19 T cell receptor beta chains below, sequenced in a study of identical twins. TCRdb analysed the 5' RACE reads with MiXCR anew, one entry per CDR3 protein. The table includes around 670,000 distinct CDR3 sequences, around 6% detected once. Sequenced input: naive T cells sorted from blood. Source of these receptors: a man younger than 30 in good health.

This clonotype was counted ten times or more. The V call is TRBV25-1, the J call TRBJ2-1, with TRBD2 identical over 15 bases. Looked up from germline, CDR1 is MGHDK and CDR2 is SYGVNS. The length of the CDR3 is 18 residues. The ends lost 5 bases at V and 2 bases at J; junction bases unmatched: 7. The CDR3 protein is CASSQGTSGRPPYNEQFF. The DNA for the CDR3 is TGTGCCAGCAGTCAAGGGACTAGCGGGAGGCCCCCCTACAATGAGCAGTTCTTC.

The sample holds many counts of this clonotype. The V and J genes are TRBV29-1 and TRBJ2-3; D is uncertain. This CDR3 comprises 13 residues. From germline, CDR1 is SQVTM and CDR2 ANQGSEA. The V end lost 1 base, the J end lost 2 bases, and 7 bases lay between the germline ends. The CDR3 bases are TGCAGCGTTGAAGGCAGAATCACAGATACGCAGTATTTT. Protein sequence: CSVEGRITDTQYF.

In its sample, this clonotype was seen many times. The CDR3 bases are TGCGCCAGCAGCCTGGGAATAGCTTTCACCTACAATGAGCAGTTCTTC. Its protein is CASSLGIAFTYNEQFF. V usage is TRBV5-1 and J usage is TRBJ2-1; D unclear. Germline assignment: CDR1 SGHRS and CDR2 YFSETQ. The CDR3 consists of 16 residues. The V and J ends lost 4 bases and 2 bases respectively, with 16 bases between them.

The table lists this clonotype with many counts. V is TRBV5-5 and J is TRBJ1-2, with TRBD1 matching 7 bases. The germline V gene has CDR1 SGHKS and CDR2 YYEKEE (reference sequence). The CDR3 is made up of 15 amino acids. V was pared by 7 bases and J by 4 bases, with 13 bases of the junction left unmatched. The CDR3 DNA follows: TGTGCCAGCCACCTCGCGGACAGGAGTGGCTATGGCTACACCTTC. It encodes CASHLADRSGYGYTF.

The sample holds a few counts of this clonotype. The chain's CDR3 is CASSGGLAGGSYEQYF. CDR3 in DNA: TGTGCCAGCAGCGGAGGACTAGCGGGCGGCTCCTACGAGCAGTACTTC. The chain employs TRBV7-9 and TRBJ2-7; TRBD2 matches 11 bases. CDR1 is SEHNR and CDR2 is FQNEAQ in the germline V gene (reference sequence). Trimming cost V 5 bases and J 0 bases; bases outside gene matches: 6. This CDR3 has 16 residues.

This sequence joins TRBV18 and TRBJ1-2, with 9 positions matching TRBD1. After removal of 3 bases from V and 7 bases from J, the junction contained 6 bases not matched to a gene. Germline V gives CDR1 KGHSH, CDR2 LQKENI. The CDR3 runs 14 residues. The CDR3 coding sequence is TGTGCCAGCTCACCCGACAGGGGGAAGGTTGGCTACACCTTC. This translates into CASSPDRGKVGYTF.

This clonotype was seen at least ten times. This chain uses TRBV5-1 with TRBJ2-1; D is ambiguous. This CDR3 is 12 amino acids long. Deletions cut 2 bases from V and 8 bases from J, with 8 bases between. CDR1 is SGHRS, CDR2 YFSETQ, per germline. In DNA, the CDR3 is TGCGCCAGCAGCTTTACCGGCTATGAGCAGTTCTTC. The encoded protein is CASSFTGYEQFF.

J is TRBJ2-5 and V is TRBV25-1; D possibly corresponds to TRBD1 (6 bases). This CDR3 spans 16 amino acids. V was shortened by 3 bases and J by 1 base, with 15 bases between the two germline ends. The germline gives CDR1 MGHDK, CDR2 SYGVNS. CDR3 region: CASSDRRQDFQETQYF. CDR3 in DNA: TGTGCCAGCAGTGATCGGAGACAGGACTTCCAAGAGACCCAGTACTTC.

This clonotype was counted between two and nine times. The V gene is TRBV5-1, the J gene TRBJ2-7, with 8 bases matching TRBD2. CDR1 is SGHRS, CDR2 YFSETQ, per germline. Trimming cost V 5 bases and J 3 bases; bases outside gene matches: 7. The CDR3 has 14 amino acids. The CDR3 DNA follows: TGCGCCAGCAGTCTAGGGCGGGAGGTCTACGAGCAGTACTTC. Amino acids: CASSLGREVYEQYF.

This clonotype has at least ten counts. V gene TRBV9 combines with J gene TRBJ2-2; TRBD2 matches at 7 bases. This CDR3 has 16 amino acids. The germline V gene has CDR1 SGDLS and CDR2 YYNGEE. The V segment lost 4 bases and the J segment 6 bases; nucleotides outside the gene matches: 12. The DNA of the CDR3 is TGTGCCAGCAGCCCCAGAGCGGCGGGAGTAGCCGGGGAGCTGTTTTTT. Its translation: CASSPRAAGVAGELFF.

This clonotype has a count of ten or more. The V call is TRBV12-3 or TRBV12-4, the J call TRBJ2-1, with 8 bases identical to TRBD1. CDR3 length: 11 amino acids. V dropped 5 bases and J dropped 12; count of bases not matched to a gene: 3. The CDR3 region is CASSTGQGQFF. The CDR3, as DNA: TGTGCCAGCAGTACAGGACAGGGGCAGTTCTTC.

The CDR3 spells CSARGEDSTLNYGYTF. The CDR3 region has the DNA TGCAGTGCTAGAGGGGAGGACAGCACTCTTAACTATGGCTACACCTTC. The chain combines TRBV20-1 with TRBJ1-2, with a tentative D call TRBD1 (6 bases). The CDR3 has 16 amino acids. V was cut by 1 base and J by 1 base, with 16 bases left in between. Germline CDR1 DFQATT, CDR2 SNEGSKA (reference sequence).

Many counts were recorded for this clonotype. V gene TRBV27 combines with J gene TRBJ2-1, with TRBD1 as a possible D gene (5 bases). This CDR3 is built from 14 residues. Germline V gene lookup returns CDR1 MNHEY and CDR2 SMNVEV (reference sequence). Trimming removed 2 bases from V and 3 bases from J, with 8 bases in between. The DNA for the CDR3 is TGTGCCAGCAGTTTAGGGGCCTACTACAATGAGCAGTTCTTC. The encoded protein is CASSLGAYYNEQFF.

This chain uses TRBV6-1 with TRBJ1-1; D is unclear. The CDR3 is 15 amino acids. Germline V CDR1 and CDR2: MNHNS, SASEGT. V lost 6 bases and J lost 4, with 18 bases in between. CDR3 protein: CASRPPGSLGTEAFF. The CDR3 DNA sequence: TGTGCCAGCAGACCGCCGGGCTCCCTCGGCACTGAAGCTTTCTTT.

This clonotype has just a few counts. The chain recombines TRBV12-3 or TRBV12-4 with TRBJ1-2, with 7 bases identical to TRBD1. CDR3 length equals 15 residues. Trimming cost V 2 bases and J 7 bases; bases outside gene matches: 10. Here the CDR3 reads CASSLSGQPLFGYTF. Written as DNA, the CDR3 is TGTGCCAGCAGTTTATCGGGACAGCCCCTATTTGGCTACACCTTC.

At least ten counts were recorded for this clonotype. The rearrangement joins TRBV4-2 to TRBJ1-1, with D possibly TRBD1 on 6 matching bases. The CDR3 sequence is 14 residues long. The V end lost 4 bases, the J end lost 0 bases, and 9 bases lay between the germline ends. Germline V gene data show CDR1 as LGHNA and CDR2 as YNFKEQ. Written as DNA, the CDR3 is TGTGCCAGCAGCCGGGGGGACATGAACACTGAAGCTTTCTTT. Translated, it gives CASSRGDMNTEAFF.

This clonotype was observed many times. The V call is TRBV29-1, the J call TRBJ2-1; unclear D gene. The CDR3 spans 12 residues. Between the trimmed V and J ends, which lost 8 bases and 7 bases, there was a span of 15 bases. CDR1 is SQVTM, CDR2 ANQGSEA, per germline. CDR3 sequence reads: CSFAPGPNEQFF. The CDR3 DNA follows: TGCAGCTTTGCTCCGGGCCCGAATGAGCAGTTCTTC.

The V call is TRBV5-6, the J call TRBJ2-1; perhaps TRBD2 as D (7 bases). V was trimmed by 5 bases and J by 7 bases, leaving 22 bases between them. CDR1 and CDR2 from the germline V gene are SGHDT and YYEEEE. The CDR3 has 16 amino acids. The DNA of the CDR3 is TGTGCCAGCAGGGTGAGGGGGGGGTTTACAATAAATGAGCAGTTCTTC. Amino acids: CASRVRGGFTINEQFF.

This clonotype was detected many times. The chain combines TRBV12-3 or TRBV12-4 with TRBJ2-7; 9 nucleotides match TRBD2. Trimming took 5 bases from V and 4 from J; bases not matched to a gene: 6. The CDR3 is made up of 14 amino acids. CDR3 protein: CASSPPAGGYEQYF. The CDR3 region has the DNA TGTGCCAGCAGTCCACCAGCGGGAGGTTACGAGCAGTACTTC.